Included here is one TCR beta chain sequence, with context. Its antigen specificity is not known. No base quality information exists; no much larger clone differs at one position. These data originate in a study of control samples from healthy donors and cancer patients (dated by TCRdb to about 2020). The library was produced with the immunoSEQ multiplex PCR assay. TCRdb took over this immuneACCESS table, retaining in-frame rearrangements with V and J assigned. Such tables are incomplete; in checked studies, under half of the missing clones stem from an unresolved V gene, and the remainder is unexplained. The sample records under 200,000 clones, just over 95% of which are singletons. The leading ten clones occupy under 1.2% of the sample. CDR1 and CDR2, per the germline V gene, are WSHSY and SAAADI. V lost 1 base and J lost 0 bases; the stretch between them is 7 bases long. The CDR3 spans 14 residues, from the cysteine through the phenylalanine. Kept here is only the CDR3 DNA, which spans 42 bases and is read in frame from base 1.

Sequences were obtained from blood. The receptor's source is a young woman in good health. The V and J segments used are TRBV10-2 and TRBJ2-7; the D gene assignment is ambiguous. In nucleotide form, the sequence is TGCGCCAGCAGTGAGTTTGTGGGCTCCTACGAGCAGTACTTC. Its protein is CASSEFVGSYEQYF.